This entry lists 7 T cell receptor beta chains sequenced from one sample in a study of shared clonotypes between healthy human individuals. The method was immunoSEQ multiplex PCR; TCRdb's version includes in-frame clones alone and lacks a portion of them. The profile shows over a million clones, roughly 74% of them singletons. Sequencing was carried out using memory CD4+ T cells from PBMCs. Subset specified: CD45RA-negative fraction. The receptors were sampled from a man younger than 35 in good health. Some clones in this sample may be carry-over from other donors' samples.

This chain joins TRBV27 and TRBJ2-1; TRBD1 matches at 8 bases. The germline gives CDR1 MNHEY, CDR2 SMNVEV (reference sequence). CDR3 length equals 13 residues. Losses at the gene ends were 5 bases for V and 15 bases for J; bases not matched to a gene: 12. CDR3 nucleotides: TGTGCCAGCAGTCGAAACAGGGGGTCGAGTATGTTCTTC. This gives the protein CASSRNRGSSMFF.

The gene calls are TRBV29-1 and TRBJ1-5, with a possible D match to TRBD1 (5 bases). This CDR3 has 13 amino acids. Trimming cost V 6 bases and J 2 bases, with 11 bases left between them. Germline V CDR1 and CDR2: SQVTM, ANQGSEA. In DNA form, the CDR3 reads TGCAGCGTCAGACAGTCGGGCAATCAGCCCCAGCATTTT. Amino acid sequence: CSVRQSGNQPQHF.

About this clone itself: The same CDR3 is also encoded by other DNA sequences in this sample. This rearrangement joins TRBV7-2 to TRBJ2-3; 7 positions match TRBD1. Germline CDR1 and CDR2: SGHTA and FQGNSA. The CDR3 extends over 16 amino acids. J lost 5 bases, V lost 5 bases, and 13 bases had no gene match. The CDR3: CASSTRRQGSGDTQYF. CDR3 coding DNA: TGTGCCAGCAGCACACGACGACAGGGCTCGGGAGATACGCAGTATTTT.

The rearrangement links TRBV28 to TRBJ1-5; unclear D gene. V was shortened by 6 bases and J by 5 bases, with 11 bases between the two germline ends. The CDR3 extends over 13 amino acids. Germline V lookup: CDR1 MDHEN, CDR2 SYDVKM. DNA of the CDR3: TGTGCCAGCAGAGTCCTGCGGGATCAGCCCCAGCATTTT. It translates to CASRVLRDQPQHF.

The table lists this clone with many counts. The chain links TRBV5-4 to TRBJ2-7; D is unresolved. Germline V gives CDR1 SGHNT, CDR2 YYREEE (reference sequence). This CDR3 comprises 14 residues. V gave up 3 bases and J gave up 3 bases, with 13 bases separating them. CDR3 DNA sequence: TGTGCCAGCAGCTCGGGCAGTACCTACTACGAGCAGTACTTC. Amino acids: CASSSGSTYYEQYF.

V usage is TRBV7-9 and J usage is TRBJ1-1; a possible D gene is TRBD1 (6 bases). The germline CDR1 and CDR2 sequences are SEHNR and FQNEAQ (reference sequence). V was clipped by 4 bases and J by 13 bases, with 16 bases between them. This CDR3 comprises 12 residues. The CDR3 spells CASSYLQGAGFF. DNA of the CDR3: TGTGCCAGCAGCTATTTACAGGGCGCGGGTTTCTTT.

Points on this clone: A much larger clone lies a single base off, so this may be a read error. CDR3 region: CASSGGVSYEQYF. CDR3 DNA sequence: TGTGCCAGCAGTGGGGGGGTCTCCTACGAGCAGTACTTC. This chain joins TRBV6-1 and TRBJ2-7; tentative D call: TRBD2 (6 bases). CDR1 is MNHNS, CDR2 SASEGT, per germline. CDR3 length: 13 amino acids. Trimming stripped 4 bases from V and 0 bases from J, with 7 bases between.